The 19 T cell receptor beta chains below come from one sample, sequenced in a study of Tregs in tolerant kidney transplant recipients. TCRdb keeps only in-frame clones here, not all; method: immunoSEQ multiplex PCR. The table lists roughly 99,000 clones, over 85% of them singletons, with 0.46% in the top ten. The sequencing here drew on CD4+ T cells from blood, taken before the transplant. The receptor set was obtained from a human donor who received a combined kidney and bone marrow transplant.

This chain joins TRBV7-3 and TRBJ2-3; D may be TRBD2 (6 bases). Germline lookup yields CDR1 SGHTA and CDR2 FQGTGA. The CDR3 has 14 residues. Trimming shortened V by 7 bases and J by 2 bases, and 13 bases separated the two germline ends. This chain's CDR3 is CASNLRDSTDTQYF. Here the CDR3 DNA reads TGTGCCAGCAATCTAAGGGACTCCACAGATACGCAGTATTTT.

Here the CDR3 DNA reads TGTGCCAGCAGCCCCCAGGGTACTAATGAAAAACTGTTTTTT. Translation: CASSPQGTNEKLFF. This sequence joins TRBV9 and TRBJ1-4, with D maybe TRBD1 (5 bases). Germline V gives CDR1 SGDLS, CDR2 YYNGEE. The CDR3 is made up of 14 amino acids. V was cut by 4 bases and J by 2 bases, with 9 bases left in between.

This chain uses TRBV10-3 with TRBJ2-2; 7 positions match TRBD1. The CDR3 extends over 15 amino acids. CDR1 is ENHRY and CDR2 is SYGVKD in the germline V gene. J lost 1 base, V lost 8 bases, and 7 bases had no gene match. This chain's CDR3 is CAIGGDRENTGELFF. CDR3 DNA sequence: TGTGCCATCGGTGGGGACAGAGAGAACACCGGGGAGCTGTTTTTT.

This clone has only one observation. The chain employs TRBV7-2 and TRBJ1-1; TRBD1 matches at 10 bases. In germline, CDR1 is SGHTA, CDR2 FQGNSA. This CDR3 is built from 12 residues. Trimming took 5 bases from V and 10 from J; bases not matched to a gene: 4. CDR3 residues: CASSLDRGSAFF. DNA of the CDR3: TGTGCCAGCAGCCTGGACAGGGGGTCAGCTTTCTTT.

The chain has TRBV28 and TRBJ2-1; D is unresolved. V shed 2 bases and J shed 13 bases, with 15 bases lying between them. The length of the CDR3 is 13 residues. Germline values: CDR1 MDHEN, CDR2 SYDVKM. CDR3 in amino acids: CASSLPYSYPQFF. The CDR3 coding sequence is TGTGCCAGCAGTTTACCCTACTCGTACCCCCAGTTCTTC.

The genes are TRBV4-1 and TRBJ2-1, with D perhaps matching TRBD1 (6 bases). There are 14 residues in the CDR3. V dropped 4 bases and J dropped 3 bases, with 10 bases sitting between them. Germline V CDR1 and CDR2: MGHRA, YSYEKL. CDR3 region: CASSRGQGYNEQFF. CDR3 nucleotides: TGCGCCAGCAGCCGGGGGCAGGGCTACAATGAGCAGTTCTTC.

This clone was detected only a few times. The rearrangement uses TRBV5-4 and TRBJ1-6; D gene uncertain. Germline V gives CDR1 SGHNT, CDR2 YYREEE (reference sequence). CDR3 size: 14 residues. Trimming left V 0 bases short and J 10 bases short, with 11 bases between. The CDR3 DNA reads as TGTGCCAGCAGCTTGGCGGGGTTGTTGTCACCCCTCCACTTT. Encoded protein: CASSLAGLLSPLHF.

This rearrangement joins TRBV7-2 to TRBJ2-7, with a tentative D call TRBD1 (6 bases). The germline gives CDR1 SGHTA, CDR2 FQGNSA. This CDR3 region has 18 residues. Trimming removed 5 bases from V and 2 bases from J, with 25 bases in between. The CDR3 DNA sequence: TGTGCCAGCAGCCCCCAATCTCTCAGGGGCAGGGTCCCCTACGAGCAGTACTTC. It yields the protein CASSPQSLRGRVPYEQYF.

The chain links TRBV10-2 to TRBJ2-7; 9 bases agree with TRBD1. This CDR3 is built from 15 residues. Trimming at V came to 7 bases and at J to 0 bases, leaving 7 bases not matched to a gene. From germline, CDR1 is WSHSY and CDR2 SAAADI. The CDR3 coding sequence is TGCGCCAGCAAGAGGCTACAGGGGGCCTCCTACGAGCAGTACTTC. Protein product: CASKRLQGASYEQYF.

The rearrangement uses TRBV9 and TRBJ2-4; 12 nucleotides match TRBD2. Looked up from germline, CDR1 is SGDLS and CDR2 is YYNGEE. After removal of 3 bases from V and 3 bases from J, the junction contained 13 bases not matched to a gene. CDR3 size: 19 residues. CDR3 coding DNA: TGTGCCAGCAGCGCACAAGGGCTAGCGGGAGGGTTCGGCAAAAACATTCAGTACTTC. It yields the protein CASSAQGLAGGFGKNIQYF. Complete variable domain (other parts from reference TRBV9 and TRBJ2-4): DSGVTQTPKHLITATGQRVTLRCSPRSGDLSVYWYQQSLDQGLQFLIQYYNGEERAKGNILERFSAQQFPDLHSELNLSSLELGDSALYFCASSAQGLAGGFGKNIQYFGAGTRLSVL.

The gene calls are TRBV29-1 and TRBJ2-1; 7 bases line up with TRBD2. V lost 6 bases and J lost 5; bases outside the gene matches: 7. CDR1 SQVTM and CDR2 ANQGSEA come from the germline V gene. The CDR3 runs 13 residues. CDR3 residues: CSVREVLNNEQFF. In nucleotides, the CDR3 is TGCAGCGTACGGGAGGTCCTCAACAATGAGCAGTTCTTC.

In its sample, this clone was seen once. The rearrangement links TRBV11-1 to TRBJ1-2, with D possibly being TRBD1 (6 bases). V gave up 1 base and J gave up 5 bases, with 26 bases separating them. Looked up from germline, CDR1 is SGHAT and CDR2 is FQDESV (reference sequence). The CDR3 has 19 residues. CDR3 DNA: TGTGCCAGCAGCTTAGTATTACAGGGAAGGTCCGAATTACCATATGGCTACACCTTC. The encoded protein is CASSLVLQGRSELPYGYTF.

Regarding this clone: The same CDR3 is also encoded by other DNA sequences in this sample. The rearrangement links TRBV6-5 to TRBJ1-5; 8 bases are a match to TRBD1. CDR1 is MNHEY, CDR2 SVGAGI, per germline. V was clipped by 2 bases and J by 4 bases; unmatched bases: 1. The CDR3 sequence is 14 residues long. The CDR3 is CASSYDRGNQPQHF. CDR3 nucleotide sequence: TGTGCCAGCAGTTACGACAGGGGAAATCAGCCCCAGCATTTT.

The chain employs TRBV5-4 and TRBJ2-5; D gene ambiguous. Germline V lookup: CDR1 SGHNT, CDR2 YYREEE (reference sequence). Trimming pared 0 bases from V and 5 bases from J, leaving 14 bases between. This CDR3 region has 15 residues. The CDR3 loop reads CASSLGLAPTETQYF. In DNA form, the CDR3 reads TGTGCCAGCAGCTTGGGTCTGGCCCCAACGGAGACCCAGTACTTC.

The chain links TRBV5-1 to TRBJ2-5; the match to TRBD2 covers 10 bases. CDR1 is SGHRS and CDR2 is YFSETQ in the germline V gene. The CDR3 spans 14 residues. Unmatched junction bases numbered 2, after V lost 3 bases and J lost 3 bases. CDR3 sequence reads: CASSSGTSEETQYF. The CDR3, as DNA: TGCGCCAGCAGCTCCGGGACTAGCGAAGAGACCCAGTACTTC.

The chain couples TRBV11-3 to TRBJ2-1; 9 bases align to TRBD1. The germline gives CDR1 SGHNT, CDR2 YENEEA. The CDR3 contains 15 residues. Trimming cost V 5 bases and J 5 bases; bases outside gene matches: 7. CDR3 DNA: TGTGCCAGCAGCCGGGGACAGGGTTGGGACAATGAGCAGTTCTTC. The encoded protein is CASSRGQGWDNEQFF. Complete variable domain (other parts from reference TRBV11-3 and TRBJ2-1): EAGVVQSPRYKIIEKKQPVAFWCNPISGHNTLYWYLQNLGQGPELLIRYENEEAVDDSQLPKDRFSAERLKGVDSTLKIQPAELGDSAVYLCASSRGQGWDNEQFFGPGTRLTVL.

The chain joins TRBV4-3 to TRBJ1-1, with D maybe TRBD1 (5 bases). Germline V CDR1 and CDR2: LGHNA, YSLEER. The V end was cut by 2 bases, the J end by 5 bases, with 12 bases between. This CDR3 has 14 residues. Here the CDR3 reads CASSQQSQGTEAFF. DNA of the CDR3: TGCGCCAGCAGCCAACAATCTCAGGGAACTGAAGCTTTCTTT.

The chain employs TRBV7-3 and TRBJ2-6; 9 bases fit TRBD1. The V segment lost 4 bases and the J segment 4 bases; nucleotides outside the gene matches: 14. Per the germline V gene, CDR1 is SGHTA and CDR2 is FQGTGA. This CDR3 is built from 19 residues. The CDR3 here is CASSWTSGQGVGGANVLTF. The CDR3 nucleotides read TGTGCCAGCAGCTGGACCTCGGGACAGGGAGTCGGGGGGGCCAACGTCCTGACTTTC. The whole variable domain, remainder taken from reference TRBV7-3 and TRBJ2-6, is GAGVSQTPSNKVTEKGKYVELRCDPISGHTALYWYRQSLGQGPEFLIYFQGTGAADDSGLPNDRFFAVRPEGSVSTLKIQRTERGDSAVYLCASSWTSGQGVGGANVLTFGAGSRLTVL.

The V gene is TRBV28, the J gene TRBJ2-7; D perhaps matches TRBD2 (6 bases). Trimming took 5 bases from V and 1 from J, leaving 18 bases between them. The CDR3 length is 16 residues. In germline, CDR1 is MDHEN, CDR2 SYDVKM. In DNA, the CDR3 is TGTGCCAGCAGTCCCTCTGGGGCGGGGAGTTCCTACGAGCAGTACTTC. The encoded protein is CASSPSGAGSSYEQYF. The full variable domain, in which reference TRBV28 and TRBJ2-7 provide the parts outside the CDR3, is DVKVTQSSRYLVKRTGEKVFLECVQDMDHENMFWYRQDPGLGLRLIYFSYDVKMKEKGDIPEGYSVSREKKERFSLILESASTNQTSMYLCASSPSGAGSSYEQYFGPGTRLTVT.